The 26 T cell receptor beta chains below were found in one sample sequenced in a study of blood T cell repertoires in COVID-19. The protocol was immunoSEQ multiplex PCR, while the TCRdb copy is restricted to in-frame clones and leaves out a portion. Here the sample spans 180,000 or so clones, roughly 80% being singletons. Sequenced sample: PBMCs or T cells enriched from blood (not recorded which). The receptors come from a man aged 55 to 70 who had been exposed to COVID-19.

V gene TRBV15 combines with J gene TRBJ2-7; the match to TRBD2 covers 10 bases. Germline V gene sequence: CDR1 LNHNV, CDR2 YYDKDF (reference sequence). J lost 5 bases, V lost 1 base, and 5 bases had no gene match. The CDR3 sequence is 15 residues long. CDR3 in amino acids: CATSRALTSGNEQYF. The CDR3 nucleotides are TGTGCCACCAGCAGAGCGTTAACTAGCGGGAACGAGCAGTACTTC.

The genes are TRBV6-5 and TRBJ2-2; TRBD2 is a possible D gene (5 bases). The CDR3 sequence is 16 residues long. With 0 bases removed from V and 4 bases from J, the gap between germline ends came to 12 bases. From germline, CDR1 is MNHEY and CDR2 SVGAGI. The CDR3 spells CASSYSLGVVTGELFF. The DNA for the CDR3 is TGTGCCAGCAGTTACTCATTGGGAGTTGTCACCGGGGAGCTGTTTTTT.

The V call is TRBV20-1, the J call TRBJ1-5; TRBD1 aligns across 10 bases. Germline CDR1 is DFQATT and CDR2 is SNEGSKA (reference sequence). J lost 4 bases, V lost 3 bases, and 21 bases had no gene match. This CDR3 is 20 amino acids long. CDR3 DNA sequence: TGCAGTGCTAGTGTTTTGACGGGACAGGGGAATCGCGGGAGAAATCAGCCCCAGCATTTT. As protein: CSASVLTGQGNRGRNQPQHF.

The V and J genes are TRBV30 and TRBJ1-1, with TRBD1 as a possible D gene (5 bases). Trimming removed 1 base from V and 6 bases from J, with 12 bases in between. The germline gives CDR1 GTSNPN, CDR2 SVGIG (reference sequence). This CDR3 is 13 amino acids long. DNA of the CDR3: TGTGCCTGGAGTGAAGGGGTCGGGCCTGAAGCTTTCTTT. This encodes CAWSEGVGPEAFF.

The gene calls are TRBV12-5 and TRBJ1-2; no clear D gene. Germline V gives CDR1 LGHNT, CDR2 FRNRAP. This CDR3 is built from 12 residues. With 2 bases removed from V and 7 bases from J, the gap between germline ends came to 8 bases. CDR3: CASGLPTGGYTF. The CDR3 nucleotides are TGTGCTAGTGGTTTGCCCACGGGTGGCTACACCTTC.

The chain links TRBV2 to TRBJ1-6; no reliable D call. This CDR3 region has 15 residues. Germline V lookup: CDR1 SNHLY, CDR2 FYNNEI. The V gene lost 4 bases and the J gene lost 14 bases, with 21 bases spanning the gap. In DNA, the CDR3 is TGTGCCAGCAGTGTTGCGGGAGTTTATGATGTAACCCTCCACTTT. Its protein product is CASSVAGVYDVTLHF.

The V call is TRBV19, the J call TRBJ1-1; maybe TRBD1 (5 bases). The CDR3 spans 13 residues. Trimming removed 6 bases at V and 1 base at J, with 9 bases between. Germline CDR1 and CDR2: LNHDA and SQIVND (reference sequence). CDR3 nucleotides: TGTGCCAGTAGCCTCGGACAGAACACTGAAGCTTTCTTT. Encoded protein: CASSLGQNTEAFF.

This clone was seen only a few times. The CDR3 sequence is CASSPTRAGGKQYF. Written as DNA, the CDR3 is TGTGCCAGCAGCCCCACACGAGCGGGGGGAAAGCAGTACTTC. This chain connects TRBV14 to TRBJ2-7; 9 nucleotides line up with TRBD2. V trimming: 4 bases; J trimming: 8 bases; junction bases outside the gene matches: 9. This CDR3 is built from 14 residues. CDR1 is SGHDN, CDR2 FVKESK, per germline.

V and J are TRBV6-5 and TRBJ1-1; tentative D call: TRBD1 (5 bases). CDR1 MNHEY and CDR2 SVGAGI come from the germline V gene. The CDR3 has 15 residues. V lost 2 bases, J lost 8 bases, and 18 bases lay in between. The CDR3 spells CASSYLGEAESEAFF. The CDR3 nucleotides read TGTGCCAGCAGTTACCTGGGGGAGGCTGAGTCCGAAGCTTTCTTT.

This clone was counted a single time. This chain uses TRBV18 with TRBJ2-5; 7 bases agree with TRBD2. Germline V gene data show CDR1 as KGHSH and CDR2 as LQKENI. CDR3 size: 14 residues. The junction had 3 bases not matched to a gene; V was cut back by 0 bases and J by 5 bases. The CDR3 DNA reads as TGTGCCAGCTCACCACCCCCCGGGGGGGAGACCCAGTACTTC. Translation: CASSPPPGGETQYF. Full variable domain (remainder filled in from reference TRBV18 and TRBJ2-5): NAGVMQNPRHLVRRRGQEARLRCSPMKGHSHVYWYRQLPEEGLKFMVYLQKENIIDESGMPKERFSAEFPKEGPSILRIQQVVRGDSAAYFCASSPPPGGETQYFGPGTRLLVL.

V usage is TRBV19 and J usage is TRBJ2-2; possible D gene TRBD1, 6 bases. The V and J ends lost 5 bases and 8 bases respectively, with 9 bases between them. The CDR3 has 12 residues. Germline values: CDR1 LNHDA, CDR2 SQIVND (reference sequence). In DNA, the CDR3 is TGTGCCAGTAGTGGGGGCTGGGGGGAGCTGTTTTTT. This translates into CASSGGWGELFF.

V usage is TRBV5-4 and J usage is TRBJ1-4; D remains unclear. CDR1 is SGHNT, CDR2 YYREEE, per germline (reference sequence). CDR3 length: 14 amino acids. Trimming left V 3 bases short and J 0 bases short, with 6 bases between. The CDR3 DNA is TGTGCCAGCAGCTACAGTGCAACTAATGAAAAACTGTTTTTT. It specifies CASSYSATNEKLFF.

This clone was detected a few times. This chain uses TRBV19 with TRBJ2-1; 9 bases line up with TRBD1. Losses at the gene ends were 4 bases for V and 5 bases for J; bases not matched to a gene: 6. The CDR3 is 15 amino acids. CDR1 is LNHDA and CDR2 is SQIVND in the germline V gene (reference sequence). The CDR3 DNA reads as TGTGCCAGTAGTACCGGGACAGGGCTGAACAATGAGCAGTTCTTC. It translates to CASSTGTGLNNEQFF.

V usage is TRBV12-3 or TRBV12-4 and J usage is TRBJ2-3; 7 bases map to TRBD2. This CDR3 comprises 13 residues. The V and J ends lost 5 bases and 5 bases, in that order; junction bases with no gene match: 4. The CDR3 spells CASSSGKLDTQYF. The CDR3 nucleotides are TGTGCCAGCAGTAGCGGGAAGTTAGATACGCAGTATTTT.

This chain connects TRBV5-1 to TRBJ1-2; D may be TRBD1 (6 bases). Germline V gives CDR1 SGHRS, CDR2 YFSETQ. Trimming stripped 3 bases from V and 8 bases from J, with 17 bases between. This CDR3 is 14 amino acids long. The CDR3 loop is CASSSQSTGKGYTF. Here the CDR3 DNA reads TGCGCCAGCAGCTCTCAATCTACAGGGAAGGGCTACACCTTC.

V is TRBV6-5 and J is TRBJ2-7, with 7 nucleotides matching TRBD2. Germline-derived CDR1 and CDR2 are MNHEY and SVGAGI. CDR3 size: 14 residues. Trimming removed 4 bases from V and 5 bases from J; junction bases left unmatched: 8. Written as DNA, the CDR3 is TGTGCCAGCAGTTCACTAGCGTCTAACCACGAGCAGTACTTC. Residues: CASSSLASNHEQYF.

This clone was found a few times. The gene calls are TRBV9 and TRBJ2-7; 9 nucleotides align to TRBD1. Germline CDR1 and CDR2: SGDLS and YYNGEE. The CDR3 contains 14 residues. V dropped 4 bases and J dropped 2; count of bases not matched to a gene: 4. The CDR3 sequence is CASSRTGETYEQYF. The CDR3 region has the DNA TGTGCCAGCAGCCGGACAGGGGAAACCTACGAGCAGTACTTC.

This chain connects TRBV7-8 to TRBJ1-2; D possibly corresponds to TRBD1 (6 bases). The CDR3 runs 14 residues. The V gene's germline CDR1 is SGHVS and CDR2 FQNEAQ. Trimming shortened V by 1 base and J by 6 bases, and 12 bases separated the two germline ends. The CDR3 DNA follows: TGTGCCAGCAGCTTAGGCGGGGGCCGCGATGGCTACACCTTC. Its protein product is CASSLGGGRDGYTF.

V gene TRBV9 combines with J gene TRBJ2-1; possible D gene TRBD1, 7 bases. CDR3 length: 16 amino acids. Between the trimmed V and J ends, which lost 0 bases and 1 base, there was a span of 11 bases. CDR1 and CDR2 (germline): SGDLS, YYNGEE. The CDR3 sequence: CASSVEPGGSYNEQFF. DNA for the CDR3: TGTGCCAGCAGCGTAGAGCCAGGGGGGTCCTACAATGAGCAGTTCTTC. Full variable domain (missing parts from reference TRBV9 and TRBJ2-1): DSGVTQTPKHLITATGQRVTLRCSPRSGDLSVYWYQQSLDQGLQFLIQYYNGEERAKGNILERFSAQQFPDLHSELNLSSLELGDSALYFCASSVEPGGSYNEQFFGPGTRLTVL.

The rearrangement joins TRBV7-2 to TRBJ2-5; TRBD2 might be the D (6 bases). V was cut by 0 bases and J by 2 bases, with 7 bases left in between. The germline V gene encodes CDR1 SGHTA and CDR2 FQGNSA. The CDR3 extends over 14 amino acids. CDR3 in amino acids: CASSLAGGQETQYF. CDR3 nucleotide sequence: TGTGCCAGCAGCTTAGCGGGGGGTCAAGAGACCCAGTACTTC.

The chain links TRBV5-1 to TRBJ1-1, with D possibly matching TRBD1 (6 bases). Per germline, CDR1 SGHRS and CDR2 YFSETQ. V was pared by 4 bases and J by 0 bases, with 16 bases between. The CDR3 extends over 16 amino acids. DNA for the CDR3: TGCGCCAGCAGCGTAAACGGACAGAATCTGAACACTGAAGCTTTCTTT. Amino acids: CASSVNGQNLNTEAFF.

V usage is TRBV30 and J usage is TRBJ1-5; D possibly corresponds to TRBD1 (5 bases). V dropped 2 bases and J dropped 1 base, with 12 bases sitting between them. Per the germline V gene, CDR1 is GTSNPN and CDR2 is SVGIG (reference sequence). This CDR3 has 15 residues. CDR3: CAWSPRDSSNQPQHF. The CDR3 DNA reads TGTGCCTGGAGTCCCCGGGACTCGAGCAATCAGCCCCAGCATTTT.

The chain uses TRBV6-2 or TRBV6-3 and TRBJ2-4; 8 nucleotides match TRBD2. This CDR3 spans 17 amino acids. Germline trimming cut 0 bases from V and 1 base from J; bases unmatched to any gene: 5. Germline CDR1 reads MNHEY; CDR2 reads SVGEGT. The CDR3 here is CASSYSAGLGAKNIQYF. The CDR3 DNA sequence: TGTGCCAGCAGTTACTCAGCGGGACTAGGGGCCAAAAACATTCAGTACTTC.

This sequence joins TRBV7-8 and TRBJ2-7; TRBD2 matches at 14 bases. The CDR3 runs to 14 residues. Trimming removed 5 bases from V and 8 bases from J; junction bases left unmatched: 5. Germline V gives CDR1 SGHVS, CDR2 FQNEAQ. In nucleotides, the CDR3 is TGTGCCAGCAGCCCAGGGACTAGCGGGAGCCAGCAGTACTTC. This translates into CASSPGTSGSQQYF. The complete variable domain, with remaining parts taken from reference TRBV7-8 and TRBJ2-7, reads GAGVSQSPRYKVAKRGQDVALRCDPISGHVSLFWYQQALGQGPEFLTYFQNEAQLDKSGLPSDRFFAERPEGSVSTLKIQRTQQEDSAVYLCASSPGTSGSQQYFGPGTRLTVT.

The table lists this clone with a few counts. The chain employs TRBV9 and TRBJ1-2; 10 positions match TRBD1. The germline CDR1 and CDR2 sequences are SGDLS and YYNGEE. CDR3 length: 17 amino acids. V shed 5 bases, J shed 0 bases, and the junction held 10 bases outside the gene matches. CDR3 sequence reads: CASSEGDRGLANYGYTF. DNA of the CDR3: TGTGCCAGCAGTGAGGGGGACAGGGGCTTAGCTAACTATGGCTACACCTTC.

The V call is TRBV6-1, the J call TRBJ1-2; 8 nucleotides align to TRBD1. Looked up from germline, CDR1 is MNHNS and CDR2 is SASEGT. This CDR3 comprises 15 residues. V was pared by 2 bases and J by 4 bases, with 6 bases of the junction left unmatched. CDR3: CASSERAGGPYGYTF. For the CDR3, the DNA is TGTGCCAGCAGTGAAAGGGCAGGGGGCCCCTATGGCTACACCTTC.